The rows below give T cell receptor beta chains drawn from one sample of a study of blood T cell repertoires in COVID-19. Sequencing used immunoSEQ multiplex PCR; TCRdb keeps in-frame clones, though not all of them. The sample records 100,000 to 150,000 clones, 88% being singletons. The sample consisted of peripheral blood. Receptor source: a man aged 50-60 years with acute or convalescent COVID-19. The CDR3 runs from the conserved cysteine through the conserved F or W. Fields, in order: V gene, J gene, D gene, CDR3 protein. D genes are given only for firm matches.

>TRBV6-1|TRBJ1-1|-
CASSEVGSLNTEAFF
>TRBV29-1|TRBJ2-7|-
CSVVVAYEQYF
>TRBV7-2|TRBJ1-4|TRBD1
CASSKDQGALPLGIEKLFF
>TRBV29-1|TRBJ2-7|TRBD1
CSAGTAYSYEQYF
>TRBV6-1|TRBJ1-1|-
CASSEGNTMNTEAFF
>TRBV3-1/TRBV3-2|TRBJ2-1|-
CASSQLPDFSGSYNEQFF
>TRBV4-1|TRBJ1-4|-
CASSQWGRNEKLFF
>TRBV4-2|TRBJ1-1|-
CASSQLRGGTEAFF
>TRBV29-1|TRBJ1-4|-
CSGRDATNEKLFF
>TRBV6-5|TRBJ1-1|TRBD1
CASTATQGDTEAFF
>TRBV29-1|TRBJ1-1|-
CSVESGLVEAFF
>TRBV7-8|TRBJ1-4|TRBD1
CASSLVGTGGEKLFF
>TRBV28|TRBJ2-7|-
CASLSRVSYEQYF
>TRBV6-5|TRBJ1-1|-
CASSLNQGNTEAFF
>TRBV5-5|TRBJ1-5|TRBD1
CASSLSHYTGWDRTNQPQHF
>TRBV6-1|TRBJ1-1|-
CASSEDRVRYKGAFF
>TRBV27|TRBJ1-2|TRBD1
CASSFQGGGGYTF
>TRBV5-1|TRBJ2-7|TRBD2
CASSHGTSGDYEQYF
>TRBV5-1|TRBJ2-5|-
CASSLGRGFFETQYF
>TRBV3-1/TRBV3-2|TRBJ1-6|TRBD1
CASSHGGTGKNSPLHF